This TCR beta chain emerged from a study of T cell changes during pregnancy in multiple sclerosis. The V end was cut by 3 bases, the J end by 4 bases, with 10 bases between. Germline lookup yields CDR1 LNHDA and CDR2 SQIVND (reference sequence). The CDR3 has 14 residues. Method: immunoSEQ multiplex PCR; TCRdb's copy keeps in-frame clones and lacks some. The data show tens of thousands of clones, with roughly 92% seen just once and 1.5% to 2.5% held by the top ten. This sequence joins TRBV19 and TRBJ1-3; D unclear. The TCR originated in a female donor with multiple sclerosis, enrolled in a pregnancy study. Sequencing was performed on peripheral blood, taken in the second trimester of pregnancy. CDR3 coding DNA: TGTGCCAGTAGTATTACGGCGAGGGGAAACACCATATATTTT. It translates to CASSITARGNTIYF. The full variable domain, rest sourced from reference TRBV19 and TRBJ1-3, is DGGITQSPKYLFRKEGQNVTLSCEQNLNHDAMYWYRQDPGQGLRLIYYSQIVNDFQKGDIAEGYSVSREKKESFPLTVTSAQKNPTAFYLCASSITARGNTIYFGEGSWLTVV.